The clone carrying this T cell receptor (beta chain) has just a few counts. Its matching antigen is unknown. MiXCR, run by TCRdb on the 5' RACE reads, gives a single entry per CDR3 protein. Of fewer than 650,000 distinct CDR3 sequences listed, about a fifth are singletons. Germline lookup yields CDR1 MNHEY and CDR2 SVGAGI. This CDR3 is built from 14 residues. V shed 2 bases and J 8 bases; nucleotides not matched to a gene: 5. This specimen belongs to a study of T cells after yellow fever vaccination. General study points: Weaker overall was a secondary response that nonetheless peaked faster, on day 5 versus 15.

V usage is TRBV6-5 and J usage is TRBJ1-1; 10 bases match TRBD1. Sequenced here: PBMCs, sampled approximately 22 days after the first yellow fever vaccination. This receptor was identified in a young man who received the YFV17D yellow fever vaccine. CDR3 residues: CASSYTQTGGEAFF. CDR3 sequence (DNA): TGTGCCAGCAGTTACACTCAGACAGGGGGCGAAGCTTTCTTT.